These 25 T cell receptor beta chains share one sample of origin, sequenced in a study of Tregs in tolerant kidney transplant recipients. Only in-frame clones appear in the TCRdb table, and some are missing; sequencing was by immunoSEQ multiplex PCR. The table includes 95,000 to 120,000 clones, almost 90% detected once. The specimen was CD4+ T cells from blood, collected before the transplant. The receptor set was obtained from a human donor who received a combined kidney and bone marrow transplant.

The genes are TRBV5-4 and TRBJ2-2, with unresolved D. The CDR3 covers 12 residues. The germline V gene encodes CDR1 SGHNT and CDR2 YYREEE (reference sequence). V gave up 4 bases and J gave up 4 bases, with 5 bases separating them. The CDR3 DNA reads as TGTGCCAGCAGCCATTTCACCGGGGAGCTGTTTTTT. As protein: CASSHFTGELFF.

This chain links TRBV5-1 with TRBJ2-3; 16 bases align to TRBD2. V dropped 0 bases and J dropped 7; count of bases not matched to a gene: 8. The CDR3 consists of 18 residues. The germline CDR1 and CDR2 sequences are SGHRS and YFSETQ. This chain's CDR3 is CASSLAGTSGGALYTQYF. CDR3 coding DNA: TGCGCCAGCAGCTTGGCCGGGACTAGCGGGGGGGCCTTATATACGCAGTATTTT.

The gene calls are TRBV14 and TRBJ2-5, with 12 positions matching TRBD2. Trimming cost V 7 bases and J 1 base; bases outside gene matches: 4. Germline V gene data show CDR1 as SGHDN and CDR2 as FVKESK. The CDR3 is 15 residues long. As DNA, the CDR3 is TGTGCCAGCACGAGGACTAGCGGGGCCCAAGAGACCCAGTACTTC. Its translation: CASTRTSGAQETQYF.

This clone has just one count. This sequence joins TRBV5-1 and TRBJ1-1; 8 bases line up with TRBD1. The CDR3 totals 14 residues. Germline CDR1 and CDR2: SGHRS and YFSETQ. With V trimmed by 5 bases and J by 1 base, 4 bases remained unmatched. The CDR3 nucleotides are TGCGCCAGCAGGGCCGGGACAGGGAACACTGAAGCTTTCTTT. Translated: CASRAGTGNTEAFF. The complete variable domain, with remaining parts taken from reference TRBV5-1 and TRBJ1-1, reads KAGVTQTPRYLIKTRGQQVTLSCSPISGHRSVSWYQQTPGQGLQFLFEYFSETQRNKGNFPGRFSGRQFSNSRSEMNVSTLELGDSALYLCASRAGTGNTEAFFGQGTRLTVV.

CDR3 coding DNA: TGTGCCAGCAGCTTAGCGCTGGGACAGGGAGGGGAGACCCAGTACTTC. Translated, it gives CASSLALGQGGETQYF. The rearrangement joins TRBV7-2 to TRBJ2-5, with 9 positions matching TRBD1. V lost 0 bases to trimming and J lost 5 bases; unmatched junction nucleotides: 7. This CDR3 is 16 amino acids long. Germline lookup yields CDR1 SGHTA and CDR2 FQGNSA.

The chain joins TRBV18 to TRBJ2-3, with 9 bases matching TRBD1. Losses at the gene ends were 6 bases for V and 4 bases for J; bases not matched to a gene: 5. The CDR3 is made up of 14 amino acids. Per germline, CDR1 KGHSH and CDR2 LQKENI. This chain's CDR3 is CASSWTGDSDTQYF. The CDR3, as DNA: TGTGCCAGCTCGTGGACAGGGGATTCAGATACGCAGTATTTT.

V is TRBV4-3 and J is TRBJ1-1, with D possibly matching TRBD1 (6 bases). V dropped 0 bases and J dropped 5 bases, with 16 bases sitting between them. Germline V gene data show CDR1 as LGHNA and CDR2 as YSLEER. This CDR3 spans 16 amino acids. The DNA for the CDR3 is TGCGCCAGCAGCCAAGAGGGGGGGGCCCGGCGGACTGAAGCTTTCTTT. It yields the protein CASSQEGGARRTEAFF.

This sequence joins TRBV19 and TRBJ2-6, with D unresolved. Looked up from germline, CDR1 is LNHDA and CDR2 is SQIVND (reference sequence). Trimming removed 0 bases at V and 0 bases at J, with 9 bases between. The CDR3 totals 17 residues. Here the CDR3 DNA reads TGTGCCAGTAGTATAGAGTACAGAAGCTCTGGGGCCAACGTCCTGACTTTC. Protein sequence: CASSIEYRSSGANVLTF.

The CDR3 spells CASSVLPGLNTEAFF. DNA of the CDR3: TGTGCCAGCAGCGTACTGCCAGGACTAAACACTGAAGCTTTCTTT. The J gene is TRBJ1-1, the V gene TRBV9; D uncertain. The germline V and J ends were trimmed by 1 base and 2 bases, with 12 bases remaining between them. Germline CDR1 and CDR2: SGDLS and YYNGEE. The CDR3 is made up of 15 amino acids.

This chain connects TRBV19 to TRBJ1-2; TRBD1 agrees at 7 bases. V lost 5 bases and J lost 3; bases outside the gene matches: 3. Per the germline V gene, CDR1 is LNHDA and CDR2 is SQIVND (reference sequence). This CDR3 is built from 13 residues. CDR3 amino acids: CASSVDRDYGYTF. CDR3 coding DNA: TGTGCCAGTAGTGTCGACAGGGACTATGGCTACACCTTC. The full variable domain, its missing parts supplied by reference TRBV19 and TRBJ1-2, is DGGITQSPKYLFRKEGQNVTLSCEQNLNHDAMYWYRQDPGQGLRLIYYSQIVNDFQKGDIAEGYSVSREKKESFPLTVTSAQKNPTAFYLCASSVDRDYGYTFGSGTRLTVV.

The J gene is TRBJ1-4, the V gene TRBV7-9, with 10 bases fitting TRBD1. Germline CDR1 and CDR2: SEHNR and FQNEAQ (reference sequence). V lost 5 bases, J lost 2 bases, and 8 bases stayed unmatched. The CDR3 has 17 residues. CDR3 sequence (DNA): TGTGCCAGCAGCCGAGGGGACAGGGGCTCCACTAATGAAAAACTGTTTTTT. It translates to CASSRGDRGSTNEKLFF.

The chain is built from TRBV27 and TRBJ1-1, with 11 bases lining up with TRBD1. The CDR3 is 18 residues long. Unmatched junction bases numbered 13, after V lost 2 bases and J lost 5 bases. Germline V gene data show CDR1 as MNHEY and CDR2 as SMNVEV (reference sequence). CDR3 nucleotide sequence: TGTGCCAGCAGTTTACGAACCGGGACAGGGGGGTTGGGAACTGAAGCTTTCTTT. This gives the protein CASSLRTGTGGLGTEAFF.

The CDR3 sequence: CASTLGEQGEDTGELFF. In nucleotides, the CDR3 is TGCGCCAGCACCCTAGGGGAACAGGGAGAAGACACCGGGGAGCTGTTTTTT. This chain joins TRBV10-1 and TRBJ2-2, with D perhaps matching TRBD1 (6 bases). Trimming shortened V by 7 bases and J by 3 bases, and 21 bases separated the two germline ends. Germline V gene lookup returns CDR1 WNHNN and CDR2 SYGVQD (reference sequence). This CDR3 region has 17 residues.

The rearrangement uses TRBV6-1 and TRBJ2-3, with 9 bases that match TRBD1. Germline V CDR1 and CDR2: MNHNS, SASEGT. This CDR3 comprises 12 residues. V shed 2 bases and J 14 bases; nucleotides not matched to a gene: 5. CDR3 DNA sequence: TGTGCCAGCAGTGAATGGGGACAGGGATTGTATTTT. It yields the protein CASSEWGQGLYF.

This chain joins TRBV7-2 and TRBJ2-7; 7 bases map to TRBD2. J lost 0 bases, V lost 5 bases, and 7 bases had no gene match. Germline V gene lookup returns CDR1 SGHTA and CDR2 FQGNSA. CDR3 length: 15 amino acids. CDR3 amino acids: CASSPNLAASYEQYF. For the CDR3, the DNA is TGTGCCAGCAGCCCTAACCTAGCGGCCTCCTACGAGCAGTACTTC.

The CDR3 sequence is CASTVAGSYEQYF. CDR3 DNA sequence: TGTGCCAGCACCGTAGCGGGATCGTACGAGCAGTACTTC. The rearrangement links TRBV6-5 to TRBJ2-7; 8 nucleotides agree with TRBD2. Trimming at V came to 7 bases and at J to 4 bases, leaving 6 bases not matched to a gene. Per the germline V gene, CDR1 is MNHEY and CDR2 is SVGAGI. The CDR3 totals 13 residues.

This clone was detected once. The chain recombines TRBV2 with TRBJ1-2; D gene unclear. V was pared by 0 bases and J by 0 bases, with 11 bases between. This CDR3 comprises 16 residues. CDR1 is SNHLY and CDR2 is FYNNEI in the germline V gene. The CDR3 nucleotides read TGTGCCAGCAGTGAAGCCGGGTGGGGAGCTAACTATGGCTACACCTTC. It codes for CASSEAGWGANYGYTF.

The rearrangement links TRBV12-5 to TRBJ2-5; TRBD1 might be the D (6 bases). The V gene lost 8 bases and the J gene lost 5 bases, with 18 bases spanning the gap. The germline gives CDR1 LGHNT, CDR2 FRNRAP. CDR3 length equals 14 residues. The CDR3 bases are TGTGCTAGTTCCCCCGGACAGCCCCTCGAGACCCAGTACTTC. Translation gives CASSPGQPLETQYF.

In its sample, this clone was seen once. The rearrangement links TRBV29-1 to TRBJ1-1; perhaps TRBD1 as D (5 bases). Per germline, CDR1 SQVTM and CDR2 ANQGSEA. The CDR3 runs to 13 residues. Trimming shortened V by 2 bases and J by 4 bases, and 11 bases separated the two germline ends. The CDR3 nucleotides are TGCAGCGTTGAACAGGGCATTGGCACTGAAGCTTTCTTT. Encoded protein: CSVEQGIGTEAFF.

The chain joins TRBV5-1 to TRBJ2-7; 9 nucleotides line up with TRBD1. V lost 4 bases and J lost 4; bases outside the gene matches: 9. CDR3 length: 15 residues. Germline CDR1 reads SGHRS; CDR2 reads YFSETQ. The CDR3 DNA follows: TGCGCCAGCAGCCCCCGGACAGGGGATGCGTACGAGCAGTACTTC. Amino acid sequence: CASSPRTGDAYEQYF.

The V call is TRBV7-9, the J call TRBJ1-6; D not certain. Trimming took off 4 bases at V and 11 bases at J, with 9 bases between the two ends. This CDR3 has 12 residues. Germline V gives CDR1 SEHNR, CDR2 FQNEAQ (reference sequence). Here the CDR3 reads CASSSGGPPLHF. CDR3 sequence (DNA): TGTGCCAGCAGCTCCGGTGGTCCACCCCTCCACTTT.

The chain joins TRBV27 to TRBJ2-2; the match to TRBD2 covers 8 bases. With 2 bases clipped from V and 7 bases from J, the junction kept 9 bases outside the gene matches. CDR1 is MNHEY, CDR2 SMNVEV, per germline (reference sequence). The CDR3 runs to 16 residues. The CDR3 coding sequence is TGTGCCAGCAGTTTAAGGGGACTAGGCACCGGCGGGGAGCTGTTTTTT. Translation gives CASSLRGLGTGGELFF.

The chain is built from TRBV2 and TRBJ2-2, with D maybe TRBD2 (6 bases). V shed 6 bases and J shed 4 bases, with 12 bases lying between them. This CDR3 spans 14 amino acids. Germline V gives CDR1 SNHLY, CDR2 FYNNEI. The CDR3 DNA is TGTGCCAGCAGGGGGAGGACGGGCACCGGGGAGCTGTTTTTT. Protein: CASRGRTGTGELFF.

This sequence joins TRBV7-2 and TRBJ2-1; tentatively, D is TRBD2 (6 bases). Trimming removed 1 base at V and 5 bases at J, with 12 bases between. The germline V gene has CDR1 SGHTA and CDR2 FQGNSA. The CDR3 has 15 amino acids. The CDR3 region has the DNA TGTGCCAGCAGCTTAGTGGGAGGCTTCAACAATGAGCAGTTCTTC. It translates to CASSLVGGFNNEQFF.

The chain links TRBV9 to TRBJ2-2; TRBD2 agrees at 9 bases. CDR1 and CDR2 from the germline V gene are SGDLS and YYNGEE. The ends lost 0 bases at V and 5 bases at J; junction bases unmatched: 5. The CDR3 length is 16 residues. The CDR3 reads CASSVAPAGGTGELFF. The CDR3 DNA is TGTGCCAGCAGCGTAGCCCCAGCGGGAGGTACCGGGGAGCTGTTTTTT.